These T cell receptor beta chains were read from a single sample in a study of OX40 agonist ivuxolimab in advanced cancers. TCRdb keeps only in-frame clones here, not all; method: immunoSEQ multiplex PCR. The sample lists about 82,000 clones; 85% to 90% were seen once. This specimen was CD4+ or CD8+ T cells sorted from blood, taken in a trial of the OX40 agonist ivuxolimab. Receptors originate from an adult with an advanced solid tumor such as melanoma, head and neck, liver or kidney cancer. The CDR3 runs from the conserved cysteine through the conserved F or W. D genes are given only for firm matches. The size field is filled for only some rows; it gives once, few, many or a size class.

j_call clone_size d_call v_call cdr3_aa cdr3_nt
TRBJ2-6 NA NA TRBV5-1 CASFRAPASGANVLTF TGCGCCTCCTTCCGGGCTCCGGCCTCTGGGGCCAACGTCCTGACTTTC
TRBJ2-4 NA NA TRBV5-1 CASSLELGAKNIQYF TGCGCCAGCAGCTTGGAACTGGGGGCCAAAAACATTCAGTACTTC
TRBJ1-2 NA NA TRBV11-2 CASSPDLVYGYTF TGTGCCAGCAGCCCGGATCTTGTCTATGGCTACACCTTC
TRBJ2-7 NA NA TRBV5-4 CASSLGGEQYF TGTGCCAGCAGCCTCGGTGGCGAGCAGTACTTC
TRBJ1-1 NA NA TRBV27 CASRGELGGTEAFF TGTGCCAGCAGGGGGGAGTTGGGGGGCACTGAAGCTTTCTTT
TRBJ2-7 NA NA TRBV7-6 CASSWTRLREQYF TGTGCCAGCAGCTGGACTCGGCTACGCGAGCAGTACTTC
TRBJ2-3 NA NA TRBV29-1 CSVERQARTDTQYF TGCAGCGTTGAAAGACAGGCACGCACAGATACGCAGTATTTT
TRBJ2-7 few TRBD1 TRBV10-1 CASSDDRGGEQYF TGCGCCAGCAGTGATGACAGGGGAGGAGAGCAGTACTTC
TRBJ2-7 NA NA TRBV5-1 CASSLEGYEQYF TGCGCCAGCAGCTTGGAGGGCTACGAGCAGTACTTC
TRBJ1-4 few NA TRBV10-1 CASSGSTNEKLFF TGCGCCAGCAGTGGAAGTACAAATGAAAAACTGTTTTTT
TRBJ1-5 NA TRBD1 TRBV27 CASSPRQGWNQPQHF TGTGCCAGCAGTCCGCGACAGGGCTGGAATCAGCCCCAGCATTTT
TRBJ2-7 NA TRBD1 TRBV18 CASSPRQGSYEQYF TGTGCCAGCTCACCACGACAGGGTTCCTACGAGCAGTACTTC
TRBJ1-2 NA TRBD1 TRBV23-1 CASTISWTGRYGYTF TGCGCCAGCACTATCAGCTGGACAGGTAGATATGGCTACACCTTC
TRBJ1-4 NA NA TRBV30 CAWSVRQLNEKLFF TGTGCCTGGAGTGTACGACAGCTTAATGAAAAACTGTTTTTT
TRBJ1-2 NA NA TRBV6-6 CASSQTENYGYTF TGTGCCAGCAGCCAGACAGAGAACTATGGCTACACCTTC
TRBJ2-3 NA NA TRBV28 CASSPRDGITDTQYF TGTGCCAGCAGTCCCCGGGACGGGATAACAGATACGCAGTATTTT
TRBJ2-3 NA TRBD2 TRBV5-1 CASSPGTSANTDTQYF TGCGCCAGCAGCCCCGGGACTAGCGCGAACACAGATACGCAGTATTTT
TRBJ2-5 NA NA TRBV27 CASSQRDQETQYF TGTGCCAGCAGTCAACGGGACCAAGAGACCCAGTACTTC
TRBJ2-2 NA TRBD1 TRBV6-6 CASTPGQGRPGELFF TGTGCCAGCACCCCCGGACAGGGGAGGCCCGGGGAGCTGTTTTTT
TRBJ2-7 few NA TRBV7-9 CASSLGGGTEQYF TGTGCCAGCAGCTTAGGAGGTGGGACCGAGCAGTACTTC
TRBJ2-7 few NA TRBV14 CASSSGPGHEQYF TGTGCCAGCAGCTCTGGACCGGGCCACGAGCAGTACTTC
TRBJ1-5 NA NA TRBV6-1 CASRLGSDQPQHF TGTGCCAGCAGACTGGGGTCGGATCAGCCCCAGCATTTT
TRBJ2-3 NA NA TRBV5-1 CASSPGHGDTDTQYF TGCGCCAGCAGCCCGGGACACGGTGACACAGATACGCAGTATTTT
TRBJ1-5 NA TRBD1 TRBV28 CASSTSQTGGDNQPQHF TGTGCCAGCAGTACCTCCCAGACAGGGGGGGACAATCAGCCCCAGCATTTT
TRBJ2-5 NA TRBD1 TRBV9 CASSGTQGQETQYF TGTGCCAGCAGCGGAACACAGGGGCAAGAGACCCAGTACTTC
TRBJ1-3 NA NA TRBV5-1 CASSLTGHGNTIYF TGCGCCAGCAGCTTGACGGGGCACGGAAACACCATATATTTT
TRBJ2-3 once NA TRBV7-3 CASSPSLGASTDTQYF TGTGCCAGCAGCCCTTCACTAGGGGCAAGCACAGATACGCAGTATTTT
TRBJ1-4 NA NA TRBV5-4 CASSSPTSTNEKLFF TGTGCCAGCAGCTCCCCTACCTCAACTAATGAAAAACTGTTTTTT
TRBJ1-2 once TRBD1 TRBV28 CASSRPGQGYGYTF TGTGCCAGCAGTCGCCCGGGACAGGGTTATGGCTACACCTTC
TRBJ1-1 NA NA TRBV9 CASSLSPGGTEAFF TGTGCCAGCAGCTTATCCCCGGGGGGCACTGAAGCTTTCTTT
TRBJ2-1 once NA TRBV9 CASSPRTVYNEQFF TGTGCCAGCAGCCCGCGGACAGTCTACAATGAGCAGTTCTTC
TRBJ2-5 NA TRBD2 TRBV7-3 CASSPGLEGETQYF TGTGCCAGCAGCCCAGGACTAGAGGGAGAGACCCAGTACTTC
TRBJ2-5 NA NA TRBV5-1 CASSKTGTLSGTQYF TGCGCCAGCAGCAAGACCGGGACTCTAAGTGGGACCCAGTACTTC
TRBJ2-1 NA NA TRBV27 CASRSLASRQFF TGTGCCAGCAGGTCACTAGCTTCCCGGCAGTTCTTC
TRBJ2-3 NA NA TRBV30 CAWSLGYSTDTQYF TGTGCCTGGAGTCTCGGTTATAGCACAGATACGCAGTATTTT
TRBJ2-3 NA TRBD1 TRBV5-4 CASNRDRNTDTQYF TGTGCCAGCAACAGGGACAGAAACACAGATACGCAGTATTTT
TRBJ2-2 NA NA TRBV6-5 CASSKQGGELFF TGTGCCAGCAGTAAACAGGGAGGGGAGCTGTTTTTT
TRBJ1-5 once NA TRBV6-1 CASSPKGGNQPQHF TGTGCCAGCAGCCCAAAAGGGGGGAATCAGCCCCAGCATTTT
TRBJ1-6 NA TRBD1 TRBV6-5 CASSFGQGNSPLHF TGTGCCAGCAGTTTCGGACAGGGGAATTCACCCCTCCACTTT
TRBJ2-5 NA TRBD1 TRBV30 CAWMPGQGGVQYF TGTGCCTGGATGCCGGGACAGGGGGGGGTCCAGTACTTC
TRBJ1-5 once TRBD1 TRBV2 CASKGTGLLLEPQHF TGTGCCAGCAAAGGGACAGGGCTACTCTTAGAGCCCCAGCATTTT
TRBJ2-5 NA NA TRBV20-1 CSEYFRETQYF TGCAGTGAATATTTTAGAGAGACCCAGTACTTC
TRBJ2-5 NA NA TRBV6-1 CASSDPRGDQQTQYF TGTGCCAGCTCCGACCCGCGGGGAGATCAGCAGACCCAGTACTTC
TRBJ2-1 NA NA TRBV11-3 CASSQDGNEQFF TGTGCCAGCAGCCAGGACGGGAATGAGCAGTTCTTC
TRBJ2-7 NA TRBD1 TRBV28 CAIIGQGTTGEQYF TGTGCCATAATAGGACAGGGGACAACCGGGGAGCAGTACTTC
TRBJ2-5 NA TRBD2 TRBV4-1 CASSAGTSAWQKETQYF TGCGCCAGCAGCGCCGGGACTAGCGCGTGGCAGAAAGAGACCCAGTACTTC
TRBJ1-1 NA NA TRBV18 CASSREGSTEAFF TGTGCCAGCTCACGTGAAGGGTCGACTGAAGCTTTCTTT
TRBJ1-1 NA NA TRBV10-3 CAVRMNTEAFF TGTGCCGTCCGGATGAACACTGAAGCTTTCTTT
TRBJ1-1 NA NA TRBV11-2 CASSLLGSPGEAFF TGTGCCAGCAGCTTACTGGGCAGCCCCGGAGAAGCTTTCTTT
TRBJ2-7 NA NA TRBV10-1 CASSESYQGSYEQYF TGCGCCAGCAGTGAGTCGTATCAGGGTTCCTACGAGCAGTACTTC